Sequencing of this TCR beta chain was carried out in a study of blood T cell repertoires in COVID-19. Study at large: Acute and convalescent COVID-19 samples came from the United States, Italy and Spain. Sources were T cells, B-cell-depleted T cells, or PBMCs; the material itself was cDNA or gDNA.

The CDR3 has 16 residues. Trimming took off 5 bases at V and 4 bases at J, with 21 bases between the two ends. CDR1 is MNHEY and CDR2 is SMNVEV in the germline V gene (reference sequence). Enrolled through a virtual design, the participants were between 18 and 89 years of age and came from roughly 22 US areas. Profiling relied on immunoSEQ multiplex PCR, and the TCRdb table lists in-frame clones only, not all of them. The repertoire holds under 200,000 clones, about 80% seen once, with approximately 4.7% in the top ten. The receptor was isolated from a woman in her sixties with acute COVID-19. Material for sequencing was PBMCs or T cells enriched from blood (not recorded which). The gene calls are TRBV27 and TRBJ2-7, with D possibly matching TRBD2 (6 bases). CDR3 DNA sequence: TGTGCCAGCAGTCCGTCCGCCGGGGGAGTGGGATACGAGCAGTACTTC. It encodes CASSPSAGGVGYEQYF.